This entry lists 8 T cell receptor beta chains sequenced from one sample in a study of human T cells and chemical hapten exposure. TCRdb fed the RACE reads into MiXCR, producing one record per CDR3 protein. The sample yields 130,000 or so distinct CDR3 sequences, around 8.3% seen once. The time point was: healthy volunteer bleed at 2 weeks. Unfractionated whole blood yielded total RNA. The sequenced sample was whole blood. These receptors were taken from a male donor in good health. Some clones in this sample may be carry-over from other donors' samples.

J is TRBJ1-1 and V is TRBV27, with D perhaps matching TRBD1 (5 bases). The CDR3 totals 12 residues. Germline CDR1 and CDR2: MNHEY and SMNVEV (reference sequence). V gave up 3 bases and J gave up 8 bases, with 10 bases separating them. CDR3 in DNA: TGTGCCAGCAGTTTGCAGGGTTCGGAAGCTTTCTTT. Its translation is CASSLQGSEAFF.

The genes are TRBV7-9 and TRBJ2-5; possibly TRBD1 for D (5 bases). Trimming took 6 bases from V and 9 from J, leaving 20 bases between them. The germline gives CDR1 SEHNR, CDR2 FQNEAQ (reference sequence). The CDR3 spans 14 residues. The CDR3 nucleotides are TGTGCCAGCAGTGTCCCGGACGGGCCCAGGGCCCAGTACTTC. Protein sequence: CASSVPDGPRAQYF. The full variable domain, rest sourced from reference TRBV7-9 and TRBJ2-5, is DTGVSQNPRHKITKRGQNVTFRCDPISEHNRLYWYRQTLGQGPEFLTYFQNEAQLEKSRLLSDRFSAERPKGSFSTLEIQRTEQGDSAMYLCASSVPDGPRAQYFGPGTRLLVL.

This clonotype has a handful of counts. The chain joins TRBV7-2 to TRBJ2-3, with 11 bases matching TRBD2. The CDR3 covers 17 residues. Germline V lookup: CDR1 SGHTA, CDR2 FQGNSA. V lost 2 bases to trimming and J lost 3 bases; unmatched junction nucleotides: 7. In DNA, the CDR3 is TGTGCCAGCAGCTTAAAGACTAGCGGGGTACTGACAGATACGCAGTATTTT. It yields the protein CASSLKTSGVLTDTQYF.

This clonotype appeared many times. This chain connects TRBV12-3 or TRBV12-4 to TRBJ1-1, with D possibly matching TRBD1 (6 bases). The CDR3 extends over 13 amino acids. The V end lost 3 bases, the J end lost 7 bases, and 12 bases lay between the germline ends. The CDR3 loop is CASSLRGVVEAFF. The CDR3 nucleotides read TGTGCCAGCAGTTTGAGGGGGGTGGTTGAAGCTTTCTTT.

Points on this clonotype: The junction departs from germline at one end; a sequencing error may be responsible. The V call is TRBV3-1, the J call TRBJ2-1; TRBD1 aligns across 7 bases. Germline values: CDR1 LGHDT, CDR2 YNNKEL (reference sequence). This CDR3 is built from 15 residues. Here the CDR3 DNA reads TGTACCAGCAGGGACAGTTCAAGCTCCTACAATGAGCAGTTCTTC. Translation gives CTSRDSSSSYNEQFF.

This clonotype has at least ten counts. The chain employs TRBV6-5 and TRBJ1-2; 8 bases are shared with TRBD1. Germline-derived CDR1 and CDR2 are MNHEY and SVGAGI. The CDR3 spans 14 residues. V shed 7 bases, J shed 2 bases, and the junction held 6 bases outside the gene matches. The CDR3 sequence is CASKGQVGNYGYTF. The CDR3 region has the DNA TGTGCCAGCAAGGGACAGGTGGGGAACTATGGCTACACCTTC.

A few counts support this clonotype. The chain carries TRBV6-1 and TRBJ1-5, with D possibly TRBD1 on 6 matching bases. CDR1 and CDR2 from the germline V gene are MNHNS and SASEGT. V was pared by 2 bases and J by 5 bases, with 16 bases between. This CDR3 spans 16 amino acids. DNA of the CDR3: TGTGCCAGCAGTGAATGGGTCGGGGGGCCTTATCAGCCCCAGCATTTT. This sequence encodes CASSEWVGGPYQPQHF.

The chain links TRBV20-1 to TRBJ2-3; D is possibly TRBD1 or TRBD2 (6 bases each). Between the trimmed V and J ends, which lost 5 bases and 3 bases, there was a span of 12 bases. The CDR3 loop spans 13 amino acids. Looked up from germline, CDR1 is DFQATT and CDR2 is SNEGSKA (reference sequence). CDR3 DNA sequence: TGCAGTGCTTGGGGGCTAGCGACAGATACGCAGTATTTT. Its translation is CSAWGLATDTQYF.